Below, one T cell receptor beta chain is given with its context. What it binds is not known. Amplification used 60 Vbeta primers and 13 Jbeta primers. The table came from immunoSEQ multiplex PCR; TCRdb's copy has only in-frame clones and leaves some out. The table includes around 170,000 clones, around four fifths detected once. The sample originates from a study of cytomegalovirus exposure and HLA in healthy donors. Overall study findings and caveats: At a 0.05 false discovery rate, a later analysis found some 18,000 TCR beta sequences to be associated with HLA alleles. For TCR beta chains, V- and J-gene trimming was later linked to a missense DCLRE1C variant.

The CDR3 totals 16 residues. V was clipped by 4 bases and J by 0 bases; unmatched bases: 6. Germline assignment: CDR1 SGHDT and CDR2 YYEEEE. The sequenced material came from PBMCs. The source of this sequence is a man aged 18 to 29 in good health and CMV-seronegative. The chain is built from TRBV5-6 and TRBJ1-2, with 10 bases fitting TRBD1. Here the CDR3 DNA reads TGTGCCAGCAGCGGCCCGGGACAGGGGACTAACTATGGCTACACCTTC. The encoded protein is CASSGPGQGTNYGYTF.